The source of this TCR beta chain is a study of CD8 T cells in Susac syndrome. Study-level information: Intravenous immunoglobulin alone or corticosteroids were being given to patients with Susac syndrome at blood draw, unless they were therapy-naive.

From germline, CDR1 is SQVTM and CDR2 ANQGSEA. Trimming shortened V by 6 bases and J by 4 bases, and 6 bases separated the two germline ends. The CDR3 totals 10 residues. 0.5 to 1 ug RNA was reverse transcribed with random hexamers. TCRdb re-analysed the immunoSEQ multiplex PCR reads in MiXCR, keeping a single row per CDR3 protein. The sample lists around 130,000 distinct CDR3 sequences, roughly 94% seen once, with around 0.28% in the top ten. CD8+ and CD4+ T cells from blood underwent TCR beta sequencing, which was carried out in a high-throughput format. TEMRA cells were FACS-enriched, with CD8+ and CD4+ T cells isolated negatively.

The sample comprised CD8+ T cells from PBMCs. The chain joins TRBV29-1 to TRBJ1-1; no firm D call. This clonotype was obtained from a human donor with Susac syndrome. The CDR3 is CSVVSTEAFF. Here the CDR3 DNA reads TGCAGCGTGGTGAGCACTGAAGCTTTCTTT.